This T cell receptor (beta chain) was retrieved from a study of blood T cells in healthy people across ages. Peripheral blood samples of roughly 9.8 milliliters were drawn from each donor. Whole-study findings and limits: Diversity figures based on one million T cells were deemed too low.

A word on this clonotype: Its antigen is undetermined.

CDR3 length: 13 residues. The junction had 3 bases not matched to a gene; V was cut back by 5 bases and J by 6 bases. Germline values: CDR1 SGHRS, CDR2 YFSETQ. A sample-barcoded 5' primer and a J-beta primer mix were used in a second PCR of roughly 7 to 12 cycles. Each sample provided no less than 2.5 million CDR3-containing paired-end reads. TCRdb analysed the 5' RACE reads with MiXCR anew, one entry per CDR3 protein. The table records fewer than 1,000,000 distinct CDR3 sequences, around 50% of them present only once. The chain combines TRBV5-1 with TRBJ2-1; 9 nucleotides match TRBD2. Source material: blood. This clonotype originated in a man at least 80 years old in good health. The CDR3 nucleotides are TGCGCCAGCAGTGGACTAGCGTCCAATGAGCAGTTCTTC. Residues: CASSGLASNEQFF.